The clone carrying this T cell receptor (beta chain) was counted a few times. This entry is derived from a study of graft-versus-host responses after intestinal transplantation. Overall study context: Each recipient received anti-thymocyte globulin induction, then tacrolimus and steroids for around three years.

There were approximately 200,000 CFSE-labeled responder cells plated together with approximately 200,000 irradiated, violet-dye-labeled stimulator cells. Sorted after the reaction were proliferating CFSE-low CD3+CD4+ and CD3+CD8+ responders. Here immunoSEQ multiplex PCR was the method, and the copy in TCRdb shows in-frame clones only, minus some. Of thousands of clones listed, about a quarter are singletons. Whole-study results and caveats: GvH clones surfaced in recipient marrow, some emerging earlier in ileum or blood. Declining HvG levels early post-transplant were linked to peak circulating GvH clone levels.

Trimming left V 7 bases short and J 2 bases short, with 15 bases between. There are 14 residues in the CDR3. CDR1 MNHNY and CDR2 SVGAGI come from the germline V gene (reference sequence). This chain joins TRBV6-6 and TRBJ2-7, with D perhaps matching TRBD1 or TRBD2 (5 bases each). The sequencing used alloreactive CD8+ T cells from a mixed lymphocyte reaction culture, collected before intestinal transplant. The subset: CFSE-low proliferating T cells sorted from roughly six-day pre-transplant mixed lymphocyte reaction (GvH or HvG direction). This receptor was obtained from a human patient who received an intestinal transplant. The DNA of the CDR3 is TGTGCCAGCATCTCAAGGGACGGAGCCTACGAGCAGTACTTC. Its translation: CASISRDGAYEQYF.